The 20 T cell receptor beta chains given below trace back to one sample, sequenced in a study of blood T cell repertoires in COVID-19. TCRdb's table, derived via immunoSEQ multiplex PCR, lists solely in-frame clones and lacks some. Of 100,000 to 150,000 clones listed, about 80% were seen once; the top ten hold 10% to 15%. Sample: peripheral blood. These receptors were taken from a woman aged 60-75 years with acute or convalescent COVID-19.

The V gene is TRBV6-5, the J gene TRBJ1-2, with a possible D match to TRBD1 (6 bases). The CDR3 is 14 residues long. Germline CDR1 is MNHEY and CDR2 is SVGAGI. The ends were cut back, 0 bases at V and 8 bases at J, with 13 bases in the middle. CDR3 sequence (DNA): TGTGCCAGCAGTTACTCCCCAGGGGTACTGGGCTACACCTTC. This codes for CASSYSPGVLGYTF.

The chain links TRBV19 to TRBJ1-2, with TRBD1 matching 9 bases. The CDR3 is 13 residues long. V lost 7 bases and J lost 6; bases outside the gene matches: 6. Germline CDR1 reads LNHDA; CDR2 reads SQIVND (reference sequence). This chain's CDR3 is CASNRGLDDGYTF. As DNA, the CDR3 is TGTGCCAGTAACAGGGGGCTAGATGATGGCTACACCTTC.

V usage is TRBV6-2 or TRBV6-3 and J usage is TRBJ2-7, with D perhaps TRBD1 (5 bases). The CDR3 loop spans 15 amino acids. The germline CDR1 and CDR2 sequences are MNHEY and SVGEGT. The V and J ends lost 2 bases and 8 bases respectively, with 19 bases between them. This chain's CDR3 is CASSYRQRPTIKQYV. CDR3 in DNA: TGTGCCAGCAGTTACCGACAGCGCCCTACGATTAAGCAGTACGTC.

The genes are TRBV5-4 and TRBJ2-7; 11 bases are shared with TRBD1. This CDR3 spans 13 amino acids. J lost 6 bases, V lost 4 bases, and 3 bases had no gene match. CDR1 and CDR2 from the germline V gene are SGHNT and YYREEE (reference sequence). The CDR3 region has the DNA TGTGCCAGCAGCGCAGGGACAGGGGGCGAGCAGTACTTC. The encoded protein is CASSAGTGGEQYF.

The rearrangement links TRBV6-1 to TRBJ1-3; 7 bases line up with TRBD1. The CDR3 sequence is 16 residues long. Germline assignment: CDR1 MNHNS and CDR2 SASEGT. V shed 3 bases and J 0 bases; nucleotides not matched to a gene: 5. This CDR3 reads CASSDSRGPSGNTIYF. The CDR3 DNA sequence: TGTGCCAGCAGTGATTCGAGGGGGCCCTCTGGAAACACCATATATTTT.

This clone came up many times. The V gene is TRBV30, the J gene TRBJ1-3, with D hard to call. Germline CDR1 and CDR2: GTSNPN and SVGIG (reference sequence). Trimming left V 2 bases short and J 2 bases short, with 7 bases between. The CDR3 totals 13 residues. The CDR3 sequence is CAWSRGAGNTIYF. The DNA for the CDR3 is TGTGCCTGGAGTAGAGGCGCTGGAAACACCATATATTTT.

V is TRBV6-5 and J is TRBJ2-7; 7 bases are shared with TRBD1. V shed 0 bases, J shed 3 bases, and the junction held 2 bases outside the gene matches. Germline assignment: CDR1 MNHEY and CDR2 SVGAGI. This CDR3 has 14 amino acids. The CDR3 region has the DNA TGTGCCAGCAGTTACTCGCCAGGGGGCTACGAGCAGTACTTC. Translating it yields CASSYSPGGYEQYF.

This clone has just one count. The rearrangement links TRBV7-2 to TRBJ1-6; 10 positions agree with TRBD1. CDR3 size: 14 residues. CDR1 is SGHTA and CDR2 is FQGNSA in the germline V gene. With V trimmed by 5 bases and J by 10 bases, 5 bases remained unmatched. The DNA for the CDR3 is TGTGCCAGCAGCCTGGGACAGGGGAGATCACCCCTCCACTTT. Translated, it gives CASSLGQGRSPLHF.

This rearrangement joins TRBV7-9 to TRBJ1-2; D ambiguous. V lost 2 bases to trimming and J lost 3 bases, with 7 bases between them. The CDR3 sequence is 13 residues long. Germline V lookup: CDR1 SEHNR, CDR2 FQNEAQ (reference sequence). The CDR3, as DNA: TGTGCCAGCAGCTTACCCTCCGACTATGGCTACACCTTC. This codes for CASSLPSDYGYTF.

Only a few counts were recorded for this clone. The J gene is TRBJ1-1, the V gene TRBV18; no definite D call. V was trimmed by 3 bases and J by 0 bases, leaving 8 bases between them. The CDR3 has 14 amino acids. The germline V gene has CDR1 KGHSH and CDR2 LQKENI. In nucleotides, the CDR3 is TGTGCCAGCTCACCTCAGTCCATGAACACTGAAGCTTTCTTT. It specifies CASSPQSMNTEAFF. Full variable domain (rest looked up from reference TRBV18 and TRBJ1-1): NAGVMQNPRHLVRRRGQEARLRCSPMKGHSHVYWYRQLPEEGLKFMVYLQKENIIDESGMPKERFSAEFPKEGPSILRIQQVVRGDSAAYFCASSPQSMNTEAFFGQGTRLTVV.

The chain recombines TRBV30 with TRBJ1-1; D is unresolved. This CDR3 has 13 amino acids. Germline V CDR1 and CDR2: GTSNPN, SVGIG (reference sequence). With 3 bases removed from V and 6 bases from J, the gap between germline ends came to 14 bases. The CDR3 DNA reads as TGTGCCTGGAGCAGAGAAACTAGGCCTGAAGCTTTCTTT. It translates to CAWSRETRPEAFF.

The rearrangement uses TRBV4-2 and TRBJ1-1; 8 bases fit TRBD1. V lost 8 bases, J lost 1 base, and 3 bases stayed unmatched. CDR3 length: 13 amino acids. The germline V gene encodes CDR1 LGHNA and CDR2 YNFKEQ. CDR3 bases: TGTGCCAGCCTTGGGACAGGGAACACTGAAGCTTTCTTT. Amino acid sequence: CASLGTGNTEAFF.

The genes are TRBV30 and TRBJ1-4, with no clear D. The CDR3 sequence is 13 residues long. Germline-derived CDR1 and CDR2 are GTSNPN and SVGIG (reference sequence). V shed 0 bases and J shed 7 bases, with 9 bases lying between them. CDR3 DNA: TGTGCCTGGAGTGTACTACTCGGTGAAAAACTGTTTTTT. Protein: CAWSVLLGEKLFF. The variable domain in full, completed from reference TRBV30 and TRBJ1-4, reads SQTIHQWPATLVQPVGSPLSLECTVEGTSNPNLYWYRQAAGRGLQLLFYSVGIGQISSEVPQNLSASRPQDRQFILSSKKLLLSDSGFYLCAWSVLLGEKLFFGSGTQLSVL.

This clone has a handful of counts. V usage is TRBV14 and J usage is TRBJ2-3; D ambiguous. V dropped 5 bases and J dropped 6 bases, with 9 bases sitting between them. Germline V CDR1 and CDR2: SGHDN, FVKESK. The CDR3 is 12 amino acids. Written as DNA, the CDR3 is TGTGCCAGCAGCGACTTCGATGATACGCAGTATTTT. Protein sequence: CASSDFDDTQYF.

This clone is a singleton in its sample. The V call is TRBV5-6, the J call TRBJ1-2; D is unclear. CDR3 length: 12 residues. V lost 0 bases and J lost 4, with 4 bases in between. Per germline, CDR1 SGHDT and CDR2 YYEEEE. CDR3 nucleotide sequence: TGTGCCAGCAGCTTGGCCGGCTATGGCTACACCTTC. Its translation is CASSLAGYGYTF.

V usage is TRBV9 and J usage is TRBJ1-2; a weak D match, TRBD1 (5 bases). From germline, CDR1 is SGDLS and CDR2 YYNGEE. With 0 bases removed from V and 8 bases from J, the gap between germline ends came to 14 bases. The CDR3 is made up of 14 amino acids. CDR3 sequence: CASSVGGREAGYTF. CDR3 sequence (DNA): TGTGCCAGCAGCGTAGGGGGCAGGGAGGCAGGCTACACCTTC. Based on the CDR3 plus reference TRBV9 and TRBJ1-2, the full variable domain is DSGVTQTPKHLITATGQRVTLRCSPRSGDLSVYWYQQSLDQGLQFLIQYYNGEERAKGNILERFSAQQFPDLHSELNLSSLELGDSALYFCASSVGGREAGYTFGSGTRLTVV.

The V gene is TRBV7-9, the J gene TRBJ1-6, with D unclear. The CDR3 loop spans 13 amino acids. Trimming stripped 3 bases from V and 5 bases from J, with 5 bases between. Looked up from germline, CDR1 is SEHNR and CDR2 is FQNEAQ (reference sequence). For the CDR3, the DNA is TGTGCCAGCAGCTTCCGGGATAATTCACCCCTCCACTTT. The encoded protein is CASSFRDNSPLHF.

J is TRBJ2-3 and V is TRBV5-1; D possibly corresponds to TRBD1 (5 bases). Germline CDR1 reads SGHRS; CDR2 reads YFSETQ. The CDR3 has 16 amino acids. Trimming cost V 1 base and J 3 bases, with 15 bases left between them. In DNA form, the CDR3 reads TGCGCCAGCAGCTTGAAAAGGGGCGGTAGAACAGATACGCAGTATTTT. Amino acids: CASSLKRGGRTDTQYF.

This rearrangement joins TRBV18 to TRBJ1-2, with D unresolved. The CDR3 is 14 amino acids. Germline V gene data show CDR1 as KGHSH and CDR2 as LQKENI. V was trimmed by 3 bases and J by 0 bases, leaving 8 bases between them. The CDR3 loop reads CASSPKEANYGYTF. The CDR3 nucleotides read TGTGCCAGCTCACCTAAAGAGGCTAACTATGGCTACACCTTC.

The chain uses TRBV27 and TRBJ1-1; D gene unclear. The CDR3 length is 14 residues. Trimming took off 6 bases at V and 5 bases at J, with 16 bases between the two ends. Looked up from germline, CDR1 is MNHEY and CDR2 is SMNVEV (reference sequence). As DNA, the CDR3 is TGTGCCAGCAGAATGAGGGTTCGGGCGACTGAAGCTTTCTTT. It translates to CASRMRVRATEAFF.